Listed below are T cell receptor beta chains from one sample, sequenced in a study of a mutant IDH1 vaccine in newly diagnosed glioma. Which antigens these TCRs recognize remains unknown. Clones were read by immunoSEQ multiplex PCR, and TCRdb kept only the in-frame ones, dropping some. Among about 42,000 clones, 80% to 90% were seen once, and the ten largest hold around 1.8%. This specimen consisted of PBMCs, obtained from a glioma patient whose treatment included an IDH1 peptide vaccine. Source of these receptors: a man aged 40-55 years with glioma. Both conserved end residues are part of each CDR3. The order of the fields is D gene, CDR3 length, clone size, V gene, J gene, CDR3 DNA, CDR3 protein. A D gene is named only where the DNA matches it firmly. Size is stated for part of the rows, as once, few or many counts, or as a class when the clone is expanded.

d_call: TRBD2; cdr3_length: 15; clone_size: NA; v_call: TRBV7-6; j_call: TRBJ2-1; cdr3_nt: TGTGCCAGCAGCGCCGGACTAGGAGATAGAGGCGAGCAGTTCTTC; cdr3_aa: CASSAGLGDRGEQFF
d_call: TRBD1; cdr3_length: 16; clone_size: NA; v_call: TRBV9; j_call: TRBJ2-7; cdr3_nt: TGTGCCAGCAGCAAACATTCCGGGACAGGGCGCTACGAGCAGTACTTC; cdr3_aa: CASSKHSGTGRYEQYF
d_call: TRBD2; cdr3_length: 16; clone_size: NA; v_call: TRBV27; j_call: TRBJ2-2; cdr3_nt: TGTGCCAGCAGTTTGGGACTAGCGGTTAACACCGGGGAGCTGTTTTTT; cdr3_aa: CASSLGLAVNTGELFF
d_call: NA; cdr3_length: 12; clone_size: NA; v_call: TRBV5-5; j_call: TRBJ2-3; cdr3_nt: TGTGCCAGCAGCTGGTGGGCGGATACGCAGTATTTT; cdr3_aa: CASSWWADTQYF
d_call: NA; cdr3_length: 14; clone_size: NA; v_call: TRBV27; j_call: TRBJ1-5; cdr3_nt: TGTGCCAGCAGCCCCGGTATGGCAAGCGGGCCCCAGCATTTT; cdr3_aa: CASSPGMASGPQHF
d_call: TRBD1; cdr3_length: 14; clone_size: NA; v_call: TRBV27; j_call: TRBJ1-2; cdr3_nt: TGTGCCAGCAGTCCCAACAGGGGTGGCTATGGCTACACCTTC; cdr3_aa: CASSPNRGGYGYTF
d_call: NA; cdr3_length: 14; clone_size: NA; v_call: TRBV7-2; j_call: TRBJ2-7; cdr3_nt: TGTGCCAGCAGCTTTAGTAGGGAAAGGGTCGAGCAGTACTTC; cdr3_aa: CASSFSRERVEQYF
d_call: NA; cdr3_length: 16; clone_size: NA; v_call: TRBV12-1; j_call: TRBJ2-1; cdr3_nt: TGTGCCAGCAGCTTTGTTTCTGGGACAGGGAATACCTTGCAGTTCTTC; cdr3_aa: CASSFVSGTGNTLQFF
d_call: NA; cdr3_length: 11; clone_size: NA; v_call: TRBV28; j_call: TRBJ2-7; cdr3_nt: TGTGCCAGCAGTCCTCGACGGGAGCAGTACTTC; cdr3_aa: CASSPRREQYF
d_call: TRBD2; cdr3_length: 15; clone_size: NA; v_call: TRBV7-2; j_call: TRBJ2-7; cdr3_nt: TGTGCCAGCAGCTTTGGGGGGGGACCTAAGGGCGAGCAGTACTTC; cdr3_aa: CASSFGGGPKGEQYF
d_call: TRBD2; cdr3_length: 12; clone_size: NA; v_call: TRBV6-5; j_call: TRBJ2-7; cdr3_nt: TGTGCCAGCAGGGGAGGGATCCACGAGCAGTACTTC; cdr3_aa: CASRGGIHEQYF
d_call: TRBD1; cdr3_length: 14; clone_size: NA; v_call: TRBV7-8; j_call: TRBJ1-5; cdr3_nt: TGTGCCAGCAGCTTGGGGGACAGGGGTCCGCCCCAGCATTTT; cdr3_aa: CASSLGDRGPPQHF
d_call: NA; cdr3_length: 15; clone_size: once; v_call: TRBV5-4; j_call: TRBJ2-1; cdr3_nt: TGTGCCAGCAGCTTGGAGCTAGCTCAACCGAATGAGCAGTTCTTC; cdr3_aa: CASSLELAQPNEQFF
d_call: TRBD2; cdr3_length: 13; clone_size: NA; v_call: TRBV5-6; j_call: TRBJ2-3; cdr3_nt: TGTGCCAGCAGCTTGGCCCCAGCGGGAGGGCAGTATTTT; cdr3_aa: CASSLAPAGGQYF
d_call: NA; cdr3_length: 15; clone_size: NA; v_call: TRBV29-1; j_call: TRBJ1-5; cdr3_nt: TGCAGCGTTGCCGAGGGGTCGTATAGCAATCAGCCCCAGCATTTT; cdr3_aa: CSVAEGSYSNQPQHF
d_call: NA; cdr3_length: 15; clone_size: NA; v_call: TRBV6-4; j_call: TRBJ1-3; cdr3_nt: TGTGCCAGCAGTGACTTGGCGGGAGCCATAAACACCATATATTTT; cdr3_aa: CASSDLAGAINTIYF
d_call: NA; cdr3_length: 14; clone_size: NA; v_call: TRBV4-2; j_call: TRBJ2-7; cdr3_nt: TGTGCCAGCAGCCTGGAGGAGCCCCCCTACGAGCAGTACTTC; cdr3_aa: CASSLEEPPYEQYF
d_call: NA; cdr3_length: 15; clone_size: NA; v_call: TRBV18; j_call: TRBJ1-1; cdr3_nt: TGTGCCAGCTCACCTCTCGGTCTAAGGGACACGGAAGCTTTCTTT; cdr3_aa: CASSPLGLRDTEAFF